This TCR beta chain emerged from a study of control samples from healthy donors and cancer patients. Sequenced by immunoSEQ multiplex PCR; TCRdb stores in-frame clones only, minus some. The sample carries 70,000 to 90,000 clones, about 90% recorded once. This receptor was identified in a woman aged 55-70 years with head and neck cancer. Sequencing used PBMCs.

Here the CDR3 reads CASSVLAGHSTDTQYF. The CDR3 DNA reads TGTGCCAGCAGCGTCCTAGCGGGACACAGCACAGATACGCAGTATTTT. V gene TRBV9 combines with J gene TRBJ2-3; 9 nucleotides match TRBD2. V shed 2 bases and J 0 bases; nucleotides not matched to a gene: 4. The CDR3 contains 16 residues. The germline gives CDR1 SGDLS, CDR2 YYNGEE. The full variable domain, its missing parts supplied by reference TRBV9 and TRBJ2-3, is DSGVTQTPKHLITATGQRVTLRCSPRSGDLSVYWYQQSLDQGLQFLIQYYNGEERAKGNILERFSAQQFPDLHSELNLSSLELGDSALYFCASSVLAGHSTDTQYFGPGTRLTVL.